These T cell receptor beta chains were read from a single sample in a study of vaccination and CD4 T cells after COVID-19. A single record per CDR3 protein comes from TCRdb applying MiXCR to the PCR reads. Among about 670 distinct CDR3 sequences listed, 9.5% to 11% were seen once. Their antigen targets remain unknown. The material sequenced was CD4+ T cells from blood, cultured in vitro. These receptors all come from a human donor in good health. Both conserved end residues are part of each CDR3. The D gene is left open where the match is weak. The size field is filled for only some rows; it gives once, few, many or a size class.

V gene	J gene	D gene	clone size	CDR3 protein	CDR3 DNA
TRBV11-2	TRBJ1-2	-	few	CASSLDQAGYTF	TGTGCCAGCAGCTTAGATCAAGCCGGCTACACCTTC
TRBV6-1	TRBJ2-7	TRBD2	large	CASSEAGGPREQYF	TGTGCCAGCAGTGAAGCGGGAGGGCCGCGCGAGCAGTACTTC
TRBV6-4	TRBJ2-3	-	large	CASSEAIEDTQYF	TGTGCCAGCAGCGAAGCGATTGAGGATACGCAGTATTTT
TRBV19	TRBJ2-3	-	medium-sized	CASSLGGRVTDTQYF	TGTGCCAGTAGTTTAGGGGGTCGGGTCACAGATACGCAGTATTTT
TRBV9	TRBJ2-3	TRBD2	-	CASSVSLAGADTQYF	TGTGCCAGCAGCGTGAGCCTAGCGGGAGCAGATACGCAGTATTTT
TRBV7-9	TRBJ1-1	TRBD1	large	CASSLSDRDGEAFF	TGTGCCAGCAGCTTATCCGACAGGGACGGGGAAGCTTTCTTT
TRBV30	TRBJ2-1	TRBD2	few	CAWDRGGVYNEQFF	TGTGCCTGGGATCGGGGGGGAGTCTACAATGAGCAGTTCTTC
TRBV2	TRBJ2-2	TRBD2	medium-sized	CASSREGRTGELFF	TGTGCCAGCAGTCGGGAGGGCCGTACCGGGGAGCTGTTTTTT
TRBV2	TRBJ1-3	-	few	CASRAQGPGNTIYF	TGTGCCAGCAGAGCACAGGGACCTGGAAACACCATATATTTT
TRBV20-1	TRBJ2-5	-	large	CSAVPGQRIQETQYF	TGCAGTGCTGTACCGGGACAACGAATACAAGAGACCCAGTACTTC
TRBV20-1	TRBJ1-2	-	large	CSASPLDYGYTF	TGCAGTGCTAGCCCCCTTGACTATGGCTACACCTTC
TRBV19	TRBJ2-4	TRBD2	medium-sized	CASRRLAGGPGIQYF	TGTGCCAGCCGCCGACTAGCGGGAGGCCCCGGCATTCAGTACTTC
TRBV29-1	TRBJ2-7	-	few	CSVKRGPQAEQYF	TGCAGCGTCAAGAGAGGACCCCAAGCTGAGCAGTACTTC
TRBV21-1	TRBJ2-1	-	medium-sized	CASSKGTGRPTQFF	TGTGCCAGCAGCAAAGGGACCGGACGCCCCACTCAGTTCTTC
TRBV7-7	TRBJ2-3	TRBD1	large	CASSGRDRGYTSTDTQYF	TGTGCCAGCAGCGGCCGGGACAGGGGCTACACTAGCACAGATACGCAGTATTTT
TRBV28	TRBJ2-3	-	medium-sized	CASRTSSTDTQYF	TGTGCCAGCAGGACATCTAGCACAGATACGCAGTATTTT
TRBV5-4	TRBJ2-5	-	medium-sized	CASSLDEGETQYF	TGTGCCAGCAGCTTGGACGAAGGGGAGACCCAGTACTTC
TRBV11-1	TRBJ1-2	-	medium-sized	CASSLGRRAVLANYGYTF	TGTGCCAGCAGCCTCGGCAGGAGGGCCGTCCTAGCTAACTATGGCTACACCTTC
TRBV3-1	TRBJ1-2	TRBD1	few	CASSRQGAQDYGYTF	TGTGCCAGCAGCCGACAGGGGGCACAGGACTATGGCTACACCTTC
TRBV4-1	TRBJ2-1	TRBD2	-	CASSQVGRAYNEQFF	TGCGCCAGCAGCCAAGTCGGGAGGGCCTACAATGAGCAGTTCTTC
TRBV3-1	TRBJ1-1	-	-	CASSQTNLGADTEAFF	TGTGCCAGCAGCCAAACGAACTTAGGGGCGGACACTGAAGCTTTCTTT
TRBV2	TRBJ2-3	TRBD2	medium-sized	CASRRTSGRNTQYF	TGTGCCAGCAGGCGGACTAGCGGGAGGAATACGCAGTATTTT
TRBV10-3	TRBJ1-2	-	large	CAISVSTEGDGYTF	TGTGCCATCAGTGTCTCAACTGAAGGGGATGGCTACACCTTC
TRBV2	TRBJ1-1	TRBD1	large	CASSPGTGVGTEAFF	TGTGCCAGCAGCCCCGGGACAGGGGTGGGAACTGAAGCTTTCTTT
TRBV30	TRBJ2-5	TRBD2	medium-sized	CAWSEWAGGETQYF	TGTGCCTGGAGTGAATGGGCGGGAGGAGAGACCCAGTACTTC
TRBV20-1	TRBJ2-7	-	large	CSARSLQYEQYF	TGCAGTGCTAGGTCTCTGCAATACGAGCAGTACTTC
TRBV7-8	TRBJ1-5	-	large	CASSFTGSGSNQPQHF	TGTGCCAGCAGTTTTACAGGCTCGGGTAGCAATCAGCCCCAGCATTTT
TRBV6-1	TRBJ1-2	-	-	CAAAALGLYGYTF	TGTGCCGCGGCAGCCCTAGGGTTATATGGCTACACCTTC
TRBV9	TRBJ2-3	-	few	CASSVGLSSTSTDTQYF	TGTGCCAGCAGCGTAGGGCTCTCATCTACTAGCACAGATACGCAGTATTTT
TRBV30	TRBJ1-6	-	medium-sized	CAWSVLAGSSPLHF	TGTGCCTGGAGTGTACTCGCGGGGAGTTCACCCCTCCACTTT
TRBV19	TRBJ2-3	-	-	CASSREEWASDTQYF	TGTGCCAGTAGTAGGGAGGAGTGGGCCTCAGATACGCAGTATTTT
TRBV6-1	TRBJ2-7	-	large	CASSTLIQGNHEQYF	TGTGCCAGCAGTACACTAATACAGGGCAACCACGAGCAGTACTTC
TRBV19	TRBJ1-2	TRBD1	large	CASSMHHRGSYGYTF	TGTGCCAGTAGTATGCATCACAGGGGTAGCTATGGCTACACCTTC
TRBV5-1	TRBJ2-5	-	few	CASSLWDQETQYF	TGCGCCAGCAGCTTGTGGGACCAAGAGACCCAGTACTTC
TRBV19	TRBJ1-6	-	-	CASSPTGTTYNSPLHF	TGTGCCAGTAGTCCAACAGGGACTACCTATAATTCACCCCTCCACTTT
TRBV2	TRBJ1-1	-	large	CASILAVNTEAFF	TGTGCCAGCATCCTAGCCGTGAACACTGAAGCTTTCTTT
TRBV27	TRBJ2-7	TRBD2	medium-sized	CASSSAGTRGKQYF	TGTGCCAGCAGTTCCGCCGGGACTAGGGGCAAGCAGTACTTC
TRBV20-1	TRBJ1-2	-	large	CSARDLGGEFFYGYTF	TGCAGTGCTAGAGATCTCGGGGGGGAGTTTTTCTATGGCTACACCTTC
TRBV21-1	TRBJ2-5	-	large	CASSHLRRQETQYF	TGTGCCAGCAGCCACTTAAGGCGGCAAGAGACCCAGTACTTC
TRBV28	TRBJ2-2	-	medium-sized	CASSLMGANTGELFF	TGTGCCAGCAGTTTAATGGGGGCGAACACCGGGGAGCTGTTTTTT
TRBV27	TRBJ2-7	TRBD1	large	CASSPLDRARPYEQYF	TGTGCCAGCAGTCCCCTGGACAGGGCCCGACCCTACGAGCAGTACTTC
TRBV6-5	TRBJ1-2	-	large	CASSWAWGATDGYTF	TGTGCCAGCAGTTGGGCCTGGGGGGCGACTGATGGCTACACCTTC
TRBV7-8	TRBJ2-5	TRBD2	large	CASNSLAMKETQYF	TGTGCCAGCAATTCACTAGCGATGAAGGAGACCCAGTACTTC
TRBV5-1	TRBJ1-1	-	medium-sized	CASSLSQKNTEAFF	TGCGCCAGCAGCTTAAGTCAGAAGAACACTGAAGCTTTCTTT
TRBV4-1	TRBJ2-7	-	few	CASSQAGSYEQYF	TGCGCCAGCAGCCAAGCTGGAAGTTACGAGCAGTACTTC
TRBV20-1	TRBJ1-2	-	large	CSVPHMGDSNYGYTF	TGCAGTGTTCCCCATATGGGGGATTCTAACTATGGCTACACCTTC
TRBV7-2	TRBJ2-3	TRBD2	large	CASSSGTSGGAIDTQYF	TGTGCCAGCAGCTCAGGGACTAGCGGGGGGGCAATAGATACGCAGTATTTT
TRBV4-2	TRBJ2-1	-	-	CASSLWTPGSGNEQFF	TGTGCCAGCAGCCTCTGGACTCCCGGGTCGGGGAATGAGCAGTTCTTC
TRBV12-3/TRBV12-4	TRBJ2-3	-	medium-sized	CASSQRGTSTDTQYF	TGTGCCAGCAGTCAAAGGGGTACCAGCACAGATACGCAGTATTTT
TRBV2	TRBJ2-2	TRBD2	medium-sized	CASTGTTFGGELFF	TGTGCCAGCACCGGGACTACTTTTGGCGGGGAGCTGTTTTTT
TRBV20-1	TRBJ2-7	TRBD1	large	CSARDPGQASAEQYF	TGCAGTGCTAGAGACCCGGGACAGGCTTCGGCCGAGCAGTACTTC
TRBV7-3	TRBJ2-1	-	medium-sized	CASSLEANSYNEQFF	TGTGCCAGCAGCTTAGAGGCGAATTCCTACAATGAGCAGTTCTTC
TRBV2	TRBJ2-5	-	large	CASSTGLGGETQYF	TGTGCCAGCAGTACAGGCTTGGGGGGAGAGACCCAGTACTTC
TRBV29-1	TRBJ1-2	-	medium-sized	CSVEREGGYTF	TGCAGCGTTGAGCGGGAGGGTGGCTACACCTTC
TRBV20-1	TRBJ2-3	TRBD2	medium-sized	CSARILAGGTDTQYF	TGCAGTGCCAGAATACTAGCGGGGGGCACAGATACGCAGTATTTT